The following is a T cell receptor beta chain sequence with its context. V shed 1 base and J 4 bases; nucleotides not matched to a gene: 8. Germline V lookup: CDR1 LNHNV, CDR2 YYDKDF (reference sequence). The CDR3 is 16 residues long. This record belongs to a study of blood T cell repertoires in COVID-19. Turning to the study itself: PBMCs, B-cell-depleted T cells, or T cells were the source of the cDNA or gDNA that made up the material.

Authors' analysis steps: Counts of nucleated cells, estimated from reference gene primer amplification, were obtained. The method was immunoSEQ multiplex PCR; TCRdb's version includes in-frame clones alone and lacks a portion of them. Clone size and the V and J calls come from that table; the DNA yielded D and trimming. The sample holds 350,000 to 400,000 clones, approximately 90% seen once. Participants, about 18 to 100 years old, spanned around 25 US areas. Categorization into cohorts depended on clinical history that participants reported. The sequenced sample consisted of PBMCs or T cells enriched from blood (not recorded which). V is TRBV15 and J is TRBJ2-5, with 8 bases that match TRBD2. The source of this sequence is a woman under 40 with acute COVID-19. CDR3 sequence reads: CATSRVSGGAGETQYF. CDR3 bases: TGTGCCACCAGCAGAGTATCGGGGGGGGCCGGAGAGACCCAGTACTTC.